This TCR beta chain came from a study of blood T cells in healthy people across ages (dated by TCRdb to the mid-2010s). Context from the whole study: In model experiments, roughly one uniquely barcoded TCR beta cDNA molecule per two T cells was captured by template switching. To avoid experimental bias, donors of different ages were distributed randomly across sequencing lanes. The donors were divided into four age groups: young (average around 15 years), middle-aged (roughly 42), aged (approximately 59) and long-lived (roughly 82). Using deep sequencing normalized with unique cDNA molecular identifiers, the study measured how TCR beta repertoire diversity changes with age. Using the same blood draw, the study looked at two additional independent replicas of 1 million unique cDNA reads for two donors, one aged 18 to 30 and the other aged 80 or older. Here is what the overall study found, with its caveats: Compared with the aged group, the long-lived group had more naive CD4+ T cells, fewer expanded clones and increased TCR diversity, suggesting age selection. Observed TCR beta diversity per million T cells fell roughly linearly with age, and a significant reduction was already apparent by age roughly 40. Estimates of total diversity from one million sequenced T cells were regarded as lower bounds and underestimates. Because the CMV infection status of the donors was unknown, age-related changes in expanded clonotypes may potentially have been confounded. Because profiling used bulk unsorted PBMCs, naive and antigen-experienced compartments could not be compared conclusively. Observed TCR beta diversity correlated strongly with the percentage of naive T cells measured by flow cytometry.

The table lists this clonotype with a count of one. Its antigen is not yet known. It may be a read error: a sequence one base away is much more abundant. The CDR3, cysteine through phenylalanine, is 13 amino acids long. The sequence is cut down to CDR3 DNA, 39 bases in frame from base 1. CDR1 and CDR2 are drawn from the germline V gene: SNHLY, FYNNEI. V drops 3 bases and J drops 2 bases, leaving 8 bases in between. The roughly 39 donors, aged about 6 to 90 years, were systemically healthy Caucasian individuals from Russia. Each donor gave roughly 9 milliliters of peripheral blood, drawn into EDTA-treated Vacutainer tubes. Ficoll-Paque density-gradient centrifugation was used to isolate PBMCs, with at least 6.5 million per sample. Total RNA, at least 6 micrograms per sample, was extracted from PBMCs with Trizol reagent. Naive CD45RAhigh/CD27high T cell percentages were measured by flow cytometry on a PBMC aliquot from every donor.

Library method: 5' RACE. The instrument was an Illumina HiSeq 2500. The second PCR ran for roughly 7 to 11 cycles and used a J-beta primer mix along with a sample-barcoded 5' primer. A unique molecular identifier was introduced onto each TCR beta cDNA molecule by a template-switch 5' adaptor carrying 12 random nucleotides. At least 2.5 million CDR3-containing paired-end reads were obtained from each sample. First-strand cDNA was synthesized from all RNA with the Mint cDNA synthesis kit, primed by a TRBC-specific oligonucleotide. All cDNA was treated with uracil-DNA glycosylase and then went through a first 18-cycle PCR with the universal primers M1SS and BC2_uni_R. The authors' pipeline ran thus. Normalization of each sample was performed by random selection of 1 million high-quality reads, each carrying a distinct molecular identifier. Instead of being binned into consensus sequences, reads with shared molecular identifiers were discarded. MiTCR, set to a Q25 quality threshold and the strictest error-elimination algorithm, was used for CDR3 identification, clonotype clustering and error correction. A nonparametric unseen species model with Euler transformation was used to estimate lower-bound total TCR beta diversity. Using fastp trimming at Q25 and MiXCR clonotype assembly, TCRdb reanalyzed the public sequencing data and kept in-frame beta chains. CDR3 protein sequences are deduplicated, and each keeps its most common genes and DNA. None of the V and J calls come from the authors' own analysis; TCRdb made them. The sample data list 1.4 million to 1.5 million distinct CDR3 sequences, and 35% to 45% of these were observed just once. 7.9% of the sample lies in the top ten.

The sequence links TRBV2 to TRBJ2-7; the D gene cannot be named for sure. Sequencing was done on a sample of blood. The TCR was taken from a woman aged 18 to 35 in good health. The base sequence is TGTGCCAGCAGTGAGAGACGGACCTACGAGCAGTACTTC. It is translated as CASSERRTYEQYF.